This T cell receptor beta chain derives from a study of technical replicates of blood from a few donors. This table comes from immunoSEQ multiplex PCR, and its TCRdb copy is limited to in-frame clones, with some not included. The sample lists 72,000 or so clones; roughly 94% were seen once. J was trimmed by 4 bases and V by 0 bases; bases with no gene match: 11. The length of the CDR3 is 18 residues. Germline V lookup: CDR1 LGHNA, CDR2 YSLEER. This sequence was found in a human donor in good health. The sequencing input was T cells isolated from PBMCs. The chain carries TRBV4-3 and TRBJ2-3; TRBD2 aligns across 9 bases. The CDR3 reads CASSQDSSGSSYADTQYF. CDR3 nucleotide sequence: TGCGCCAGCAGCCAAGATAGTAGCGGGAGTTCTTATGCAGATACGCAGTATTTT.